This is a list of T cell receptor beta chains from one sample in a study of cytomegalovirus exposure and HLA in healthy donors. Produced via immunoSEQ multiplex PCR; TCRdb's table is partial and in-frame only. The data show fewer than 250,000 clones, with approximately 79% seen just once and approximately 2% held by the top ten. What was sequenced was PBMCs. The source of these receptors is a male donor in good health and CMV-seronegative. Both conserved end residues are part of each CDR3. D genes are given only for firm matches. The size field is filled for only some rows; it gives once, few, many or a size class.

J	V	D	size	length	DNA	CDR3
TRBJ2-7	TRBV4-1	.	few	13	TGCGCCAGCAGCACCTCCGCGAGTTACGAGCAGTACTTC	CASSTSASYEQYF
TRBJ2-3	TRBV7-3	TRBD2	once	18	TGTGCCAGCAGCCTGAAGGGGACTAGCGGGAGTTTTTCAGATACGCAGTATTTT	CASSLKGTSGSFSDTQYF
TRBJ1-1	TRBV13	TRBD1	.	14	TGTGCCAGCAGCCCCTGGACAGGGGACACTGAAGCTTTCTTT	CASSPWTGDTEAFF
TRBJ2-5	TRBV4-2	.	.	13	TGTGCCAGCAGCCAAGATCCGGGGGAGACCCAGTACTTC	CASSQDPGETQYF
TRBJ2-1	TRBV7-3	TRBD2	.	14	TGTGCCAGCAGCTCCTCGGGGGGGCAGGATGAGCAGTTCTTC	CASSSSGGQDEQFF
TRBJ2-7	TRBV4-3	.	.	13	TGCGCCAGCAGCCTACAAGACAGCTACGAGCAGTACTTC	CASSLQDSYEQYF
TRBJ1-1	TRBV5-1	.	.	13	TGCGCCAGCACCTCCAGGGACTACACTGAAGCTTTCTTT	CASTSRDYTEAFF
TRBJ2-3	TRBV10-3	TRBD1	.	13	TGTGCCATCCTCGGACAGGGACAAGATACGCAGTATTTT	CAILGQGQDTQYF
TRBJ1-1	TRBV5-1	.	few	14	TGCGCCAGCAGCTTGGGACAGGTGAACACTGAAGCTTTCTTT	CASSLGQVNTEAFF
TRBJ2-7	TRBV9	TRBD2	.	14	TGTGCCAGCAGCGCTCTGGCGGGAGGTTACGAGCAGTACTTC	CASSALAGGYEQYF
TRBJ2-3	TRBV9	.	.	12	TGTGCCAGCAGCGTAGTGGAGGATACGCAGTATTTT	CASSVVEDTQYF
TRBJ2-4	TRBV2	.	.	16	TGTGCCAGCAGTGCCCGGGGAGAAGGGGCCAAAAACATTCAGTACTTC	CASSARGEGAKNIQYF
TRBJ2-6	TRBV19	TRBD2	.	16	TGTGCCAGTAGTATAGTTCGGGGGGACGGGGCCAACGTCCTGACTTTC	CASSIVRGDGANVLTF
TRBJ2-1	TRBV9	.	few	12	TGTGCCAGCAGCGTAGATGTGCGTGAGCAGTTCTTC	CASSVDVREQFF
TRBJ1-4	TRBV11-2	.	.	17	TGTGCCAGCAGCTTGCCCCCAGGGGCCGCAACTAATGAAAAACTGTTTTTT	CASSLPPGAATNEKLFF
TRBJ2-3	TRBV30	TRBD2	.	15	TGTGCCTGGAGTGTCCTAGCGGGGAAGACAGATACGCAGTATTTT	CAWSVLAGKTDTQYF
TRBJ1-2	TRBV18	.	once	14	TGTGCCAGCTCACCAGGTACGGGGTCCTATGGCTACACCTTC	CASSPGTGSYGYTF
TRBJ2-7	TRBV5-6	TRBD1	.	15	TGTGCCAGCAGCTTGTCCGAGACAGGGTACTACGAGCAGTACTTC	CASSLSETGYYEQYF
TRBJ2-7	TRBV11-3	.	once	13	TGTGCCAGCAGCTCCGGTCTTGTCTACGAGCAGTACTTC	CASSSGLVYEQYF
TRBJ2-7	TRBV7-9	TRBD1	.	16	TGTGCCAGCAGCTTAGGAAGGGACAGGGTCTCCTACGAGCAGTACTTC	CASSLGRDRVSYEQYF
TRBJ1-2	TRBV28	TRBD1	.	14	TGTGCCAGCAGTTCGACAGGGGAGAGGGAAGGCTACACCTTC	CASSSTGEREGYTF
TRBJ2-7	TRBV21-1	.	.	22	TGTGCCAGCAGCAAAGGGCTAGCGGGGGGGCGGTTCTCGCGCGGGGCGAGGAACGAGCAGTACTTC	CASSKGLAGGRFSRGARNEQYF
TRBJ2-5	TRBV9	.	.	14	TGTGCCAGCAGCGTAGACACAATACAAGAGACCCAGTACTTC	CASSVDTIQETQYF
TRBJ1-1	TRBV10-3	.	.	14	TGTGCCATCAGTGAATTCGACAGGAACACTGAAGCTTTCTTT	CAISEFDRNTEAFF
TRBJ1-2	TRBV29-1	.	.	13	TGCAGCGTTGAAGTGGGAGTTTTCTATGGCTACACCTTC	CSVEVGVFYGYTF
TRBJ2-3	TRBV10-2	TRBD2	.	13	TGCGCCAGCAGGGGAGCGGGAGGAGATACGCAGTATTTT	CASRGAGGDTQYF